This T cell receptor beta chain was recorded in a study of early T cells in non-severe SARS-CoV-2 infection (dated by TCRdb to the early 2020s). Describing the broader study: Because TCR sequencing was done on bulk RNA from unsorted whole blood, the alpha and beta chains could not be paired.

In its sample, this clonotype was seen many times. Its specific antigen is unknown. One base away there is no much larger clone; base qualities are not given. The paper's findings and limits, for the study overall: VDJdb matching was skewed toward anti-spike CD8 responses and likely underestimated virus-specific expansions, missing private and CD4 specificities.

The library was obtained by 5' RACE. The sample was run on a NextSeq 500. In the TCR library protocol, unique molecular identifiers were attached to individual cDNA molecules to correct for PCR bias and sequencing error. TCR alpha and beta chains were both sequenced, and the abundances of alpha and beta sequences in each sample were closely correlated with each other. As for the original processing: Decombinator V4 was used to annotate the V gene, J gene and CDR3 of the TCR sequences. TCRs were defined as expanded if a significant change between any two time points was detected under a Poisson model with p below 0.0001. TCR abundances were normalised to the total number of TCRs sequenced per sample and were expressed as counts per million. MAIT TCRs were defined by TRAV1-2 paired with TRAJ12, TRAJ20 or TRAJ33, and iNKT TCRs by TRAV10 paired with TRAJ18. VDJdb, accessed 1 November 2021, was searched for CMV, EBV and SARS-CoV-2 annotated TCRs, excluding TCRs annotated for multiple antigens. TCRdb took the public reads, trimmed them with fastp at Q25, ran MiXCR for clone calling and kept in-frame beta chains. Identical CDR3 proteins give one entry, which carries the most common genes and DNA. These V and J calls rely on TCRdb rather than the paper's analysis. The sample records over 55,000 distinct CDR3 sequences, 8.5% to 9.5% of which are singletons. The top ten clones comprise roughly 1.2% of the sample.

V lost 0 bases and J lost 4 bases, and the count of bases not matched to a germline gene is 2. CDR1 is given as MNHEY and CDR2 as SVGAGI, both from the germline V gene. From the cysteine up to the phenylalanine, the CDR3 has a length of 15 residues. Just the 45-base CDR3 DNA is kept, in frame starting at base 1. The study was a case-control design nested within a healthcare worker cohort in London, UK, with weekly nasopharyngeal swab PCR tests and blood sampling. Healthcare workers were recruited during the week of the UK lockdown, between 23 and 31 March 2020, and followed weekly for up to roughly 15 weeks.

This clonotype was sampled from an adult who was a healthcare worker with PCR-confirmed SARS-CoV-2 infection or an uninfected control (not recorded which). Sequenced: whole blood. Recombination joined TRBV6-5 with TRBJ2-2, with 7 bases in between that match TRBD2. CDR3 protein: CASSYSTSTTGELFF. The sequenced DNA is TGTGCCAGCAGTTACTCGACTAGCACCACCGGGGAGCTGTTTTTT.